This TCR beta chain was captured in a study of blood T cell repertoires in COVID-19. Study-level information: Samples representing acute and convalescent COVID-19 were sourced from the United States, Italy and Spain. Sources were T cells, B-cell-depleted T cells, or PBMCs; the material itself was cDNA or gDNA.

The repertoire was sequenced with immunoSEQ multiplex PCR; TCRdb's copy has only in-frame clones and lacks some. This table holds around 180,000 clones, around 85% found once. The CDR3 length is 15 residues. Germline trimming cut 10 bases from V and 3 bases from J; bases unmatched to any gene: 9. From germline, CDR1 is MNHEY and CDR2 SVGAGI. The chain employs TRBV6-5 and TRBJ2-1; 10 positions agree with TRBD1. Sequencing was done on a sample of peripheral blood. The receptor was derived from a person between 65 and 80 years old with COVID-19, enrolled during active disease. The CDR3 spells CATNGDRGYYNEQFF. The CDR3 DNA reads TGTGCCACTAATGGGGACAGGGGATACTACAATGAGCAGTTCTTC.